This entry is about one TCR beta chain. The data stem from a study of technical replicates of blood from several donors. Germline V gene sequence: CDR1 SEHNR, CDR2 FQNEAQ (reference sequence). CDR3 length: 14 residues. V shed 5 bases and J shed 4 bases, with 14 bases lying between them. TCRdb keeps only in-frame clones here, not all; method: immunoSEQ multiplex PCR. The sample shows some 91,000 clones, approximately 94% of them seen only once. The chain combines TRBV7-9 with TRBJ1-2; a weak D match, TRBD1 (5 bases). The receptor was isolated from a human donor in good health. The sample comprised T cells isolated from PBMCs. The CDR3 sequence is CASSLPGGGYGYTF. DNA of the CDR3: TGTGCCAGCAGCCTCCCGGGGGGAGGCTATGGCTACACCTTC.